The 5 T cell receptor beta chains presented below share a single source sample, sequenced in a study of post-analysis software for immune sequencing data. No antigen has been assigned to these receptors. Findings and limits, study-wide: With TRBV5-6, TRBV5-1 and TRBV20-1 included, 4 or 5 TRBV segments were more frequent in patients than in controls.

Unique molecular identifiers were present in the TCR beta cDNA libraries. A single record per CDR3 protein comes from TCRdb applying MiXCR to the PCR reads. This repertoire shows hundreds of thousands of distinct CDR3 sequences, roughly 46% found once; its top ten account for over 1.5%. The sample comprised blood. All receptors come from a girl between 5 and 17 years old with multiple sclerosis.

The CDR3 region has the DNA TGCAGCGCCCCGGGGGGACTAGCGGGAGGAGACTCCTACAATGAGCAGTTCTTC. Translation gives CSAPGGLAGGDSYNEQFF. The gene calls are TRBV29-1 and TRBJ2-1; 15 bases agree with TRBD2. CDR3 length: 18 amino acids. The ends lost 7 bases at V and 0 bases at J; junction bases unmatched: 10. The V gene's germline CDR1 is SQVTM and CDR2 ANQGSEA.

This clonotype was detected only once. V and J are TRBV5-6 and TRBJ1-2, with TRBD1 matching over 9 bases. Losses at the gene ends were 4 bases for V and 0 bases for J; bases not matched to a gene: 1. Germline CDR1 and CDR2: SGHDT and YYEEEE. This CDR3 has 14 amino acids. As DNA, the CDR3 is TGTGCCAGCAGCGGGGACAGGGCTAACTATGGCTACACCTTC. Its protein is CASSGDRANYGYTF.

The chain has TRBV29-1 and TRBJ2-3, with 7 bases identical to TRBD1. V lost 6 bases, J lost 0 bases, and 3 bases stayed unmatched. The germline V gene has CDR1 SQVTM and CDR2 ANQGSEA. CDR3 length: 13 residues. The CDR3 region has the DNA TGCAGCGTGGGACAGAGAAGCACAGATACGCAGTATTTT. This gives the protein CSVGQRSTDTQYF.

The chain links TRBV5-1 to TRBJ1-2; D gene unclear. CDR3 size: 14 residues. Germline CDR1 SGHRS, CDR2 YFSETQ. V was pared by 0 bases and J by 6 bases, with 12 bases between. The CDR3 reads CASSLDFDQNGYTF. The CDR3, as DNA: TGCGCCAGCAGCTTGGATTTTGACCAGAATGGCTACACCTTC.

The rearrangement links TRBV5-1 to TRBJ2-5, with 8 positions matching TRBD2. This CDR3 spans 16 amino acids. The germline V gene has CDR1 SGHRS and CDR2 YFSETQ. V lost 0 bases, J lost 1 base, and 5 bases stayed unmatched. The CDR3 loop is CASSLGGAGAQETQYF. CDR3 nucleotide sequence: TGCGCCAGCAGCTTGGGCGGAGCGGGGGCCCAAGAGACCCAGTACTTC.